A single sample is the source of the 20 T cell receptor beta chains below, sequenced in a study of blood T cells in healthy people across ages. A sample-barcoded 5' primer and a J-beta primer mix were used in a second PCR of roughly 7 to 11 cycles. TCRdb fed the 5' RACE reads into MiXCR, producing one record per CDR3 protein. The sample has 850,000 or so distinct CDR3 sequences, more than 25% seen once; the top ten hold 15% to 20%. The specimen was blood. The receptors derive from a woman of 80 years or more in good health.

For this clonotype: This may stem from a read error, because a much larger clone lies one nucleotide away. The rearrangement joins TRBV7-2 to TRBJ2-1, with 16 positions matching TRBD2. The DNA end favors TRBJ2-7, so the J call may be wrong. The CDR3 runs 19 residues. The germline gives CDR1 SGHTA, CDR2 FQGNSA. Here the CDR3 reads CASSIAGTSGGAGYNEQYF. In DNA form, the CDR3 reads TGTGCCAGCAGCATCGCCGGGACTAGCGGGGGGGCAGGCTACAATGAGCAGTACTTC.

At least ten counts were recorded for this clonotype. The J gene is TRBJ1-6, the V gene TRBV20-1; D unclear. Trimming took 3 bases from V and 0 from J, leaving 12 bases between them. There are 16 residues in the CDR3. The V gene's germline CDR1 is DFQATT and CDR2 SNEGSKA (reference sequence). CDR3 DNA: TGCAGTGCTAGCCCGGGAGCTCCCTCCTATAATTCACCCCTCCACTTT. This translates into CSASPGAPSYNSPLHF.

With regard to this clonotype: This may arise from a read error, as a much more abundant clone is one base away. This chain uses TRBV7-2 with TRBJ2-1, with D maybe TRBD2 (6 bases). Germline lookup yields CDR1 SGHTA and CDR2 FQGNSA. Trimming removed 1 base at V and 3 bases at J, with 13 bases between. This CDR3 is built from 16 residues. The DNA of the CDR3 is TGTACCAGCAGCTTAGGGTCTCGGGGGTTCTACAATGAGCAGTTCTTC. It specifies CTSSLGSRGFYNEQFF.

The chain employs TRBV20-1 and TRBJ1-2; D remains ambiguous. The germline CDR1 and CDR2 sequences are DFQATT and SNEGSKA (reference sequence). Trimming cost V 1 base and J 6 bases, with 12 bases left between them. The CDR3 is 13 amino acids. This CDR3 reads CSARGAGPNGYTF. The CDR3 DNA sequence: TGCAGTGCTAGAGGCGCCGGCCCGAATGGCTACACCTTC.

V is TRBV7-9 and J is TRBJ1-1; D may be TRBD1 (5 bases). Germline assignment: CDR1 SEHNR and CDR2 FQNEAQ (reference sequence). The CDR3 has 15 residues. Trimming took off 4 bases at V and 1 base at J, with 13 bases between the two ends. CDR3 DNA sequence: TGTGCCAGCAGCTCCCGGACGGGACCGAACACTGAAGCTTTCTTT. Its protein product is CASSSRTGPNTEAFF.

This clonotype appeared many times. The genes are TRBV10-3 and TRBJ1-1, with D unclear. Trimming took 2 bases from V and 0 from J, leaving 16 bases between them. Germline V CDR1 and CDR2: ENHRY, SYGVKD. The CDR3 is 17 residues long. This CDR3 reads CAISEPPVGRMNTEAFF. The CDR3 DNA follows: TGTGCCATCAGTGAGCCCCCCGTTGGGCGAATGAACACTGAAGCTTTCTTT.

In this sample, this clonotype turned up many times. The chain couples TRBV11-2 to TRBJ2-6; weak D call: TRBD2 (7 bases). In germline, CDR1 is SGHAT, CDR2 FQNNGV. This CDR3 spans 16 amino acids. Trimming left V 5 bases short and J 0 bases short, with 11 bases between. CDR3 residues: CASSPGGFSGANVLTF. The CDR3 bases are TGTGCCAGCAGCCCGGGGGGCTTCTCTGGGGCCAACGTCCTGACTTTC. The entire variable domain, with the rest obtained from reference TRBV11-2 and TRBJ2-6, is as follows: EAGVAQSPRYKIIEKRQSVAFWCNPISGHATLYWYQQILGQGPKLLIQFQNNGVVDDSQLPKDRFSAERLKGVDSTLKIQPAKLEDSAVYLCASSPGGFSGANVLTFGAGSRLTVL.

This sequence joins TRBV28 and TRBJ1-1; D call uncertain. Germline V gene data show CDR1 as MDHEN and CDR2 as SYDVKM. The CDR3 totals 14 residues. The V and J ends lost 5 bases and 4 bases respectively, with 14 bases between them. The CDR3 DNA reads TGTGCCAGCAGTCTAGACGGTAGATCCACTGAAGCTTTCTTT. Amino acid sequence: CASSLDGRSTEAFF.

The chain joins TRBV7-9 to TRBJ1-3; D unresolved. The CDR3 loop spans 16 amino acids. V lost 5 bases to trimming and J lost 4 bases, with 18 bases between them. The germline V gene encodes CDR1 SEHNR and CDR2 FQNEAQ (reference sequence). The CDR3 loop is CASSPPLRNTGNTIYF. The CDR3 nucleotides are TGTGCCAGCAGCCCGCCTCTCAGGAATACAGGAAACACCATATATTTT.

This clonotype was seen only a few times. V gene TRBV19 combines with J gene TRBJ2-1; 9 nucleotides match TRBD1. The CDR3 has 17 amino acids. V dropped 5 bases and J dropped 5; count of bases not matched to a gene: 13. The germline V gene has CDR1 LNHDA and CDR2 SQIVND (reference sequence). CDR3 coding DNA: TGTGCCAGTAGTTTTCGTCCGGGGACAGGGATCCACAATGAGCAGTTCTTC. It codes for CASSFRPGTGIHNEQFF.

This clonotype appeared a few times. The chain joins TRBV6-2 or TRBV6-3 to TRBJ2-1; D gene uncertain. Trimming took off 5 bases at V and 2 bases at J, with 16 bases between the two ends. The CDR3 is 16 amino acids. CDR1 MNHEY and CDR2 SVGEGT come from the germline V gene. CDR3: CASSPMRTRPYNEQFF. CDR3 DNA: TGTGCCAGCAGTCCTATGCGGACGCGCCCCTACAATGAGCAGTTCTTC.

This clonotype was found a few times. The chain combines TRBV6-1 with TRBJ2-1; no reliable D call. Germline loops: CDR1 MNHNS, CDR2 SASEGT. V was pared by 8 bases and J by 7 bases, with 21 bases between. The CDR3 is made up of 15 amino acids. CDR3 amino acids: CASQTGLNWLNEQFF. The DNA of the CDR3 is TGTGCCAGCCAAACGGGCTTGAATTGGTTAAATGAGCAGTTCTTC.

The chain has TRBV7-2 and TRBJ1-5, with a weak D call TRBD1 (6 bases). V was pared by 5 bases and J by 2 bases, with 13 bases between. The CDR3 is 15 amino acids. Germline CDR1 SGHTA, CDR2 FQGNSA. The CDR3 protein is CASSTGQTGNQPQHF. The DNA of the CDR3 is TGTGCCAGCAGCACGGGACAAACGGGCAATCAGCCCCAGCATTTT.

This clonotype came up many times. The chain has TRBV7-2 and TRBJ2-1; 8 bases match TRBD1. J was trimmed by 6 bases and V by 4 bases; bases with no gene match: 5. The CDR3 length is 14 residues. The V gene's germline CDR1 is SGHTA and CDR2 FQGNSA. CDR3 amino acids: CASSSQGASNEQFF. CDR3 coding DNA: TGTGCCAGCAGCTCGCAGGGGGCCAGCAATGAGCAGTTCTTC.

The CDR3 spells CASSFQDLNTEAFF. CDR3 bases: TGTGCCAGCAGTTTTCAGGATTTGAACACTGAAGCTTTCTTT. The chain is built from TRBV12-3 or TRBV12-4 and TRBJ1-1; D uncertain. The CDR3 covers 14 residues. With 3 bases removed from V and 0 bases from J, the gap between germline ends came to 8 bases.

The chain carries TRBV11-2 and TRBJ1-6; D may be TRBD1 (6 bases). Between the trimmed V and J ends, which lost 2 bases and 0 bases, there was a span of 14 bases. The CDR3 runs to 18 residues. From germline, CDR1 is SGHAT and CDR2 FQNNGV. The CDR3, as DNA: TGTGCCAGCAGCTTAAGGGGGTTTACAAGCTCCTATAATTCACCCCTCCACTTT. Encoded protein: CASSLRGFTSSYNSPLHF.

Points on this clonotype: A much larger clonotype is one base distant, so this may be a read error. V and J are TRBV20-1 and TRBJ1-5; 10 bases agree with TRBD1. Germline values: CDR1 DFQATT, CDR2 SNEGSKA (reference sequence). The CDR3 is 15 amino acids. CDR3 sequence: CSAGRDRGNHQPLHF. CDR3 coding DNA: TGCAGTGCTGGCCGGGACAGGGGAAACCATCAGCCCCTGCATTTT.

This clonotype was detected only a few times. The chain couples TRBV14 to TRBJ2-1; unclear D gene. The germline CDR1 and CDR2 sequences are SGHDN and FVKESK. This CDR3 has 16 residues. V shed 1 base and J shed 13 bases, with 23 bases lying between them. CDR3 residues: CASSQVRTTIQETQFF. In DNA form, the CDR3 reads TGTGCCAGCAGCCAAGTCAGGACGACGATTCAAGAGACCCAGTTCTTC.

Many counts were recorded for this clonotype. The chain has TRBV29-1 and TRBJ2-5; TRBD2 is a possible D gene (7 bases). Per the germline V gene, CDR1 is SQVTM and CDR2 is ANQGSEA. The ends were cut back, 7 bases at V and 0 bases at J, with 12 bases in the middle. The CDR3 consists of 13 residues. The CDR3, as DNA: TGCAGCGGGGGAGGGGGGAACCAAGAGACCCAGTACTTC. Its protein is CSGGGGNQETQYF.

Only a few counts were recorded for this clonotype. A clone one base away is much larger, so this may be a read error. V and J are TRBV7-2 and TRBJ2-3; no definite D call. Trimming removed 2 bases at V and 6 bases at J, with 9 bases between. Germline CDR1 reads SGHTA; CDR2 reads FQGNSA. This CDR3 contains 13 residues. The CDR3 loop reads CASSLILWDTQYF. Written as DNA, the CDR3 is TGTGCCAGCAGCTTAATCTTGTGGGATACGCAGTATTTT.